The clone carrying this TCR beta chain is a singleton in its sample. These data come from a study of cytomegalovirus exposure and HLA in healthy donors. PCR amplification relied on 60 Vbeta primers (plus 13 Jbeta primers). Sequencing was performed with immunoSEQ multiplex PCR; in TCRdb, only in-frame clones are kept and a portion is missing. The sample records about 130,000 clones, roughly 78% being singletons. Material: PBMCs. This clonotype originated in a young man in good health and CMV-seropositive.

CDR3: CASTSFGREHEQYF. CDR3 DNA sequence: TGTGCCAGCACCTCCTTTGGTCGGGAGCACGAGCAGTACTTC. The rearrangement joins TRBV27 to TRBJ2-7; tentative D call: TRBD2 (6 bases). The V end was cut by 7 bases, the J end by 5 bases, with 18 bases between. The CDR3 is 14 amino acids. From germline, CDR1 is MNHEY and CDR2 SMNVEV (reference sequence).